The 30 T cell receptor beta chains below were found in one sample sequenced in a study of CD8+ T cells in alopecia areata. The sample's treatment: oral pan-JAK inhibitor, 5-10 mg twice daily. RNA was extracted and reverse transcribed into cDNA as the sequencing template. Profiled with immunoSEQ multiplex PCR; TCRdb holds only in-frame clones, not every one. Of roughly 200,000 clones in the sample, about 60% were seen once. This sample comprised CD8+ T cells sorted from blood, obtained at week 24, from a patient treated with tofacitinib. The receptors shown here come from a human donor with alopecia areata.

Of note for this clone: Other DNA sequences in this specimen translate into the identical CDR3. This rearrangement joins TRBV20-1 to TRBJ1-2, with D unresolved. The CDR3 length is 10 residues. Germline-derived CDR1 and CDR2 are DFQATT and SNEGSKA (reference sequence). With 4 bases removed from V and 4 bases from J, the gap between germline ends came to 4 bases. Written as DNA, the CDR3 is TGCAGTGCTACTGGCTATGGCTACACCTTC. Protein sequence: CSATGYGYTF.

The chain recombines TRBV27 with TRBJ2-1; D possibly matches TRBD1 or TRBD2 (6 bases each). Germline CDR1 MNHEY, CDR2 SMNVEV (reference sequence). CDR3 length: 16 amino acids. Trimming left V 8 bases short and J 0 bases short, with 17 bases between. CDR3 bases: TGTGCCAGCGCCCGCTACGGGGGCAGCTCCTACAATGAGCAGTTCTTC. Protein product: CASARYGGSSYNEQFF.

A few counts support this clone. Other DNA sequences of this sample code for an identical CDR3. The chain recombines TRBV30 with TRBJ2-7; tentative D call: TRBD1 (5 bases). Trimming cost V 3 bases and J 1 base, with 7 bases left between them. The CDR3 spans 12 residues. Germline V gene lookup returns CDR1 GTSNPN and CDR2 SVGIG (reference sequence). The CDR3 DNA follows: TGTGCCTGGAGCCCAGGGTCCTACGAGCAGTACTTC. Its translation: CAWSPGSYEQYF.

This chain joins TRBV19 and TRBJ2-1, with D hard to call. CDR1 LNHDA and CDR2 SQIVND come from the germline V gene (reference sequence). The CDR3 contains 12 residues. Trimming shortened V by 4 bases and J by 11 bases, and 12 bases separated the two germline ends. CDR3 coding DNA: TGTGCCAGTAGTAGTGCTATCGATAAGCAGTTCTTC. Residues: CASSSAIDKQFF.

The chain has TRBV5-6 and TRBJ1-5; D is ambiguous. Germline V CDR1 and CDR2: SGHDT, YYEEEE. There are 14 residues in the CDR3. V lost 0 bases and J lost 4, with 8 bases in between. CDR3 in amino acids: CASSLGGWNQPQHF. CDR3 sequence (DNA): TGTGCCAGCAGCTTGGGTGGTTGGAATCAGCCCCAGCATTTT.

This clone came up a few times. The rearrangement joins TRBV7-6 to TRBJ2-5; no reliable D call. This CDR3 has 14 residues. Germline V gene data show CDR1 as SGHVS and CDR2 as FNYEAQ. V was pared by 7 bases and J by 2 bases, with 14 bases between. The CDR3 bases are TGTGCCAGCAACCTCATTACCCCTCAAGAGACCCAGTACTTC. It codes for CASNLITPQETQYF.

This clone was detected a few times. This chain connects TRBV6-5 to TRBJ2-3; 7 bases match TRBD2. Germline V gene data show CDR1 as MNHEY and CDR2 as SVGAGI. The CDR3 extends over 15 amino acids. The trim removed 2 bases at V and 0 bases at J, leaving 2 bases unmatched. CDR3 sequence: CASSYGGGSTDTQYF. In nucleotides, the CDR3 is TGTGCCAGCAGTTACGGCGGGGGTAGCACAGATACGCAGTATTTT.

This clone was recorded only once. This sequence joins TRBV9 and TRBJ2-3; possible D gene TRBD2, 5 bases. Trimming took 6 bases from V and 1 from J, leaving 9 bases between them. There are 13 residues in the CDR3. Germline V lookup: CDR1 SGDLS, CDR2 YYNGEE. CDR3 sequence: CASTVSGTDTQYF. The CDR3 DNA is TGTGCCAGCACGGTTAGCGGCACAGATACGCAGTATTTT.

This clone showed up just once. The chain links TRBV11-2 to TRBJ1-6; 7 bases are a match to TRBD1. This CDR3 comprises 12 residues. Germline V gene sequence: CDR1 SGHAT, CDR2 FQNNGV. V shed 3 bases and J 19 bases; nucleotides not matched to a gene: 9. CDR3 coding DNA: TGTGCCAGCAGCTTTGGACAGGATATTTCTCACTTT. Translated, it gives CASSFGQDISHF.

This rearrangement joins TRBV29-1 to TRBJ2-3; the match to TRBD2 covers 8 bases. Germline CDR1 reads SQVTM; CDR2 reads ANQGSEA. This CDR3 region has 14 residues. After removal of 3 bases from V and 1 base from J, the junction contained 3 bases not matched to a gene. The chain's CDR3 is CSVEGLVGTDTQYF. The CDR3 DNA is TGCAGCGTTGAGGGACTAGTGGGCACAGATACGCAGTATTTT.

This clone appeared many times. V usage is TRBV7-8 and J usage is TRBJ1-2, with D uncertain. The germline V gene has CDR1 SGHVS and CDR2 FQNEAQ. V was clipped by 4 bases and J by 4 bases, with 16 bases between them. The CDR3 covers 15 residues. The CDR3 DNA sequence: TGTGCCAGCAGCTCGCCGGATAAATCGACCTATGGCTACACCTTC. Translating it yields CASSSPDKSTYGYTF.

This clone showed up just a few times. This chain connects TRBV7-2 to TRBJ2-3; 7 nucleotides match TRBD1. Germline V gene sequence: CDR1 SGHTA, CDR2 FQGNSA. The junction had 4 bases not matched to a gene; V was cut back by 1 base and J by 3 bases. The CDR3 has 15 residues. The CDR3 reads CASSLGPGGTDTQYF. Here the CDR3 DNA reads TGTGCCAGCAGCTTAGGGCCAGGGGGTACAGATACGCAGTATTTT.

V gene TRBV11-2 combines with J gene TRBJ2-5, with TRBD1 as a possible D gene (6 bases). The CDR3 loop spans 15 amino acids. Trimming left V 4 bases short and J 4 bases short, with 16 bases between. The germline V gene has CDR1 SGHAT and CDR2 FQNNGV. Here the CDR3 DNA reads TGTGCCAGCAGCTCAGACCGGACAGTCGGAGAGACCCAGTACTTC. This encodes CASSSDRTVGETQYF.

This clone was seen a handful of times. The sample contains more than one DNA sequence encoding this CDR3. The V and J genes are TRBV7-9 and TRBJ1-5, with a weak D call TRBD1 (6 bases). The germline CDR1 and CDR2 sequences are SEHNR and FQNEAQ (reference sequence). The CDR3 covers 14 residues. The ends were cut back, 6 bases at V and 2 bases at J, with 11 bases in the middle. The CDR3 bases are TGTGCCAGCAGTTTACAGGGTGGCAATCAGCCCCAGCATTTT. This sequence encodes CASSLQGGNQPQHF.

The chain carries TRBV7-9 and TRBJ1-1, with TRBD1 as a possible D gene (6 bases). This CDR3 has 16 amino acids. Germline V CDR1 and CDR2: SEHNR, FQNEAQ (reference sequence). Trimming cost V 2 bases and J 5 bases, with 18 bases left between them. CDR3 DNA: TGTGCCAGCAGCTTACAGGCCTCAACAGGGTGGACTGAAGCTTTCTTT. Amino acid sequence: CASSLQASTGWTEAFF. Full variable domain (outside the CDR3, taken from reference TRBV7-9 and TRBJ1-1): DTGVSQNPRHKITKRGQNVTFRCDPISEHNRLYWYRQTLGQGPEFLTYFQNEAQLEKSRLLSDRFSAERPKGSFSTLEIQRTEQGDSAMYLCASSLQASTGWTEAFFGQGTRLTVV.

The CDR3 protein is CASSLKRIPQGLDSPLHF. The DNA of the CDR3 is TGTGCCAGCAGCCTCAAACGTATACCTCAAGGTCTCGATTCACCCCTCCACTTT. This chain connects TRBV4-2 to TRBJ1-6; D not certain. CDR1 is LGHNA and CDR2 is YNFKEQ in the germline V gene. V lost 4 bases to trimming and J lost 8 bases, with 24 bases between them. The CDR3 spans 18 residues.

This chain connects TRBV5-1 to TRBJ1-1; no clear D. V lost 5 bases, J lost 2 bases, and 10 bases lay in between. Germline V gene lookup returns CDR1 SGHRS and CDR2 YFSETQ. The CDR3 contains 13 residues. The CDR3 loop reads CASRAATNTEAFF. DNA for the CDR3: TGCGCCAGCAGGGCGGCGACCAACACTGAAGCTTTCTTT.

This chain uses TRBV9 with TRBJ1-1; no definite D call. This CDR3 region has 15 residues. Germline loops: CDR1 SGDLS, CDR2 YYNGEE. V was pared by 4 bases and J by 1 base, with 14 bases between. CDR3 in DNA: TGTGCCAGCAGCCCCTGGACGGTCACGAACACTGAAGCTTTCTTT. It codes for CASSPWTVTNTEAFF.

This clone appeared once. The V and J genes are TRBV7-9 and TRBJ2-7; possibly TRBD1 for D (6 bases). Per the germline V gene, CDR1 is SEHNR and CDR2 is FQNEAQ (reference sequence). Trimming pared 4 bases from V and 2 bases from J, leaving 12 bases between. The CDR3 consists of 14 residues. This CDR3 is CASSYPGQPYEQYF. CDR3 DNA: TGTGCCAGCAGCTACCCCGGACAGCCCTACGAGCAGTACTTC.

This clone was detected only a few times. The rearrangement uses TRBV7-9 and TRBJ2-2, with 8 bases lining up with TRBD1. The V gene end was trimmed by 4 bases and the J gene end by 5 bases; junction bases not matched to a gene: 3. The CDR3 is 14 residues long. Germline CDR1 SEHNR, CDR2 FQNEAQ (reference sequence). The CDR3 region is CASSSRGLTGELFF. CDR3 sequence (DNA): TGTGCCAGCAGCTCCAGGGGGCTAACCGGGGAGCTGTTTTTT.

The V and J genes are TRBV10-3 and TRBJ1-1; D ambiguous. The CDR3 is made up of 12 amino acids. Between the trimmed V and J ends, which lost 5 bases and 5 bases, there was a span of 9 bases. Germline assignment: CDR1 ENHRY and CDR2 SYGVKD. The chain's CDR3 is CAISQGRTEAFF. The CDR3 nucleotides are TGTGCCATCAGTCAAGGGCGGACTGAAGCTTTCTTT.

Concerning this clone itself: One end of the junction varies from germline; a read error may be responsible. The genes are TRBV13 and TRBJ2-4, with D unclear. Germline V gene data show CDR1 as PRHDT and CDR2 as FYEKMQ (reference sequence). This CDR3 is 14 amino acids long. CDR3 in DNA: TGCGCCAGCAGCCCTCAGGAGAATAAAAACATTCAGTACTTC. Protein: CASSPQENKNIQYF.

The chain has TRBV29-1 and TRBJ2-7, with D hard to call. The V and J ends lost 4 bases and 5 bases respectively, with 6 bases between them. Germline V gives CDR1 SQVTM, CDR2 ANQGSEA. CDR3 size: 10 residues. For the CDR3, the DNA is TGCAGCGTTGTTGCGAACGAGCAGTACTTC. Translation gives CSVVANEQYF.

This clone was observed a handful of times. V gene TRBV6-5 combines with J gene TRBJ1-4, with 7 bases aligning to TRBD1. The CDR3 extends over 14 amino acids. J lost 2 bases, V lost 6 bases, and 3 bases had no gene match. Germline loops: CDR1 MNHEY, CDR2 SVGAGI. CDR3 residues: CASSIQGTNEKLFF. As DNA, the CDR3 is TGTGCCAGCAGCATACAGGGGACTAATGAAAAACTGTTTTTT.

This clone was seen more than once but under ten times. This chain joins TRBV27 and TRBJ2-3; 9 bases agree with TRBD1. V was clipped by 6 bases and J by 15 bases; unmatched bases: 13. Germline V gene data show CDR1 as MNHEY and CDR2 as SMNVEV (reference sequence). The CDR3 consists of 13 residues. CDR3 DNA: TGTGCCAGCAGCGAACTCCCGGGACAGGGAGGCTATTTT. As protein: CASSELPGQGGYF.

The genes are TRBV4-1 and TRBJ1-2; 12 bases fit TRBD1. Germline-derived CDR1 and CDR2 are MGHRA and YSYEKL. V lost 3 bases to trimming and J lost 8 bases; unmatched junction nucleotides: 7. The CDR3 has 15 residues. CDR3 in DNA: TGCGCCAGCAGCCACGGGACAGGGGGCGCGAGCGGCTACACCTTC. Translation: CASSHGTGGASGYTF.

This clone occurred a few times. The chain is built from TRBV7-9 and TRBJ1-2; 10 positions match TRBD1. Trimming removed 5 bases from V and 6 bases from J; junction bases left unmatched: 6. Germline-derived CDR1 and CDR2 are SEHNR and FQNEAQ (reference sequence). The CDR3 consists of 14 residues. The CDR3 region has the DNA TGTGCCAGCAGCGCCCCGGGACAGGGGAATGGCTACACCTTC. It encodes CASSAPGQGNGYTF.

V usage is TRBV7-9 and J usage is TRBJ2-5; D is tentatively TRBD1 or TRBD2 (8 bases each). Looked up from germline, CDR1 is SEHNR and CDR2 is FQNEAQ (reference sequence). Trimming shortened V by 5 bases and J by 5 bases, and 27 bases separated the two germline ends. The CDR3 has 18 residues. CDR3 loop: CASSTDRAAGTRRETQYF. DNA of the CDR3: TGTGCCAGCAGCACGGACAGGGCCGCCGGGACTAGGAGGGAGACCCAGTACTTC.

The chain employs TRBV12-5 and TRBJ1-1; D is perhaps TRBD1 (5 bases). Germline V lookup: CDR1 LGHNT, CDR2 FRNRAP. This CDR3 is 13 amino acids long. V dropped 5 bases and J dropped 4 bases, with 11 bases sitting between them. CDR3 residues: CASGPPGLTEAFF. The DNA of the CDR3 is TGTGCTAGTGGTCCCCCAGGGCTCACTGAAGCTTTCTTT.

The chain couples TRBV29-1 to TRBJ2-2, with 10 bases matching TRBD1. Trimming removed 7 bases from V and 4 bases from J; junction bases left unmatched: 9. The CDR3 covers 15 residues. Germline V lookup: CDR1 SQVTM, CDR2 ANQGSEA. For the CDR3, the DNA is TGCAGCGGGTCCGACAGGGGGCTTGGCACCGGGGAGCTGTTTTTT. Encoded protein: CSGSDRGLGTGELFF.